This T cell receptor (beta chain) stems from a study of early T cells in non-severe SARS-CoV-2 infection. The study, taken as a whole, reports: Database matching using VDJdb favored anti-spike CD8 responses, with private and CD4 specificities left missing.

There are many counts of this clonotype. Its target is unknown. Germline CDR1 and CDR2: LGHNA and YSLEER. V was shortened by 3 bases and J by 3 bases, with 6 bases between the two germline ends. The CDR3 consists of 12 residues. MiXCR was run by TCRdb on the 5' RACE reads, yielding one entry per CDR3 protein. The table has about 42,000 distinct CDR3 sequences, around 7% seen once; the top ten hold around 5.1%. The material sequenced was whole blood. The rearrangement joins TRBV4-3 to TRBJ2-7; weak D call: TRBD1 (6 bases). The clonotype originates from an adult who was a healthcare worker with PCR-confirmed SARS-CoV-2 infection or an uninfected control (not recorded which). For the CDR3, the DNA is TGCGCCAGCAGCCACAGGGGCTACGAGCAGTACTTC. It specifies CASSHRGYEQYF.